These 8 T cell receptor beta chains were sequenced from one sample in a study of CD8 T cells in Susac syndrome. The RNA input was about 0.5 to 1 ug, and it was reverse transcribed with random hexamers. Using its own MiXCR run on the immunoSEQ multiplex PCR reads, TCRdb lists one record per CDR3 protein. Altogether some 210,000 distinct CDR3 sequences are present, less than 95% being singletons, with the ten largest covering under 0.2%. The specimen was CD4+ T cells from PBMCs. These receptors were taken from a human donor with Susac syndrome.

CDR3 region: CAAGAGETQYF. In DNA form, the CDR3 reads TGTGCGGCGGGGGCTGGAGAGACCCAGTACTTC. The chain is built from TRBV10-3 and TRBJ2-5; D might be TRBD2 (7 bases). The CDR3 sequence is 11 residues long. Per germline, CDR1 ENHRY and CDR2 SYGVKD.

V and J are TRBV7-6 and TRBJ1-2; 9 nucleotides align to TRBD1. The CDR3 sequence is 17 residues long. V shed 1 base, J shed 2 bases, and the junction held 8 bases outside the gene matches. Germline V gene lookup returns CDR1 SGHVS and CDR2 FNYEAQ. This CDR3 is CASSLGQGGSRNYGYTF. The CDR3 nucleotides are TGTGCCAGCAGCTTAGGACAGGGGGGAAGTAGAAACTATGGCTACACCTTC. The full variable domain, in which reference TRBV7-6 and TRBJ1-2 provide the parts outside the CDR3, is GAGVSQSPRYKVTKRGQDVALRCDPISGHVSLYWYRQALGQGPEFLTYFNYEAQQDKSGLPNDRFSAERPEGSISTLTIQRTEQRDSAMYRCASSLGQGGSRNYGYTFGSGTRLTVV.

V and J are TRBV19 and TRBJ1-2; 7 nucleotides align to TRBD1. The CDR3 is 16 residues long. V lost 5 bases and J lost 5; bases outside the gene matches: 14. Germline V gene lookup returns CDR1 LNHDA and CDR2 SQIVND (reference sequence). The CDR3 coding sequence is TGTGCCAGTAGTCCCCGGGGAGGGGGCGCGTATTATGGCTACACCTTC. Translating it yields CASSPRGGGAYYGYTF.

The CDR3 is CAWSVTSGNTIYF. DNA of the CDR3: TGTGCCTGGAGTGTAACGTCTGGAAACACCATATATTTT. This chain uses TRBV30 with TRBJ1-3; D is ambiguous. Per germline, CDR1 GTSNPN and CDR2 SVGIG (reference sequence). This CDR3 is 13 amino acids long. Trimming took off 0 bases at V and 1 base at J, with 4 bases between the two ends.

The V and J genes are TRBV20-1 and TRBJ2-1, with 7 positions matching TRBD2. CDR3 length: 15 residues. The J segment lost 5 bases and the V segment lost 6 bases, leaving 13 bases of the junction unmatched. Germline CDR1 and CDR2: DFQATT and SNEGSKA (reference sequence). CDR3 sequence (DNA): TGCAGTGCCGGACGCTACGGGACTACTCACAATGAGCAGTTCTTC. Protein product: CSAGRYGTTHNEQFF.

The chain links TRBV6-6 to TRBJ1-5, with D uncertain. Germline CDR1 and CDR2: MNHNY and SVGAGI (reference sequence). The CDR3 spans 14 residues. The V end was cut by 2 bases, the J end by 6 bases, with 11 bases between. The CDR3 region is CASSYGGYGQPQHF. Here the CDR3 DNA reads TGTGCCAGCAGTTACGGAGGATACGGTCAGCCCCAGCATTTT.

This rearrangement joins TRBV4-3 to TRBJ2-1; 15 nucleotides agree with TRBD2. Germline loops: CDR1 LGHNA, CDR2 YSLEER. This CDR3 comprises 16 residues. The V segment lost 0 bases and the J segment 14 bases; nucleotides outside the gene matches: 8. The CDR3 coding sequence is TGCGCCAGCAGCCAAGATACAGGGACTAGCGGGGGGTTGGAGTTCTTC. This sequence encodes CASSQDTGTSGGLEFF.

The chain links TRBV6-2 or TRBV6-3 to TRBJ2-7; D possibly corresponds to TRBD1 (6 bases). The CDR3 is 13 amino acids. Germline V CDR1 and CDR2: MNHEY, SVGEGT. V was clipped by 4 bases and J by 3 bases, with 10 bases between them. The CDR3 here is CASSSQGNYEQYF. The CDR3 DNA reads as TGTGCCAGCAGTTCCCAGGGGAACTACGAGCAGTACTTC.